This T cell receptor beta chain originates from a study of shared clonotypes between healthy human individuals. In the authors' methods: Quality scores were absent from the junction-only immunoSEQ sequences, so filtering differed. Here immunoSEQ multiplex PCR was the method, and the copy in TCRdb shows in-frame clones only, minus some. Clonal size and the V and J genes are those of that table, whereas D and trimming came from the DNA. The sample has some 680,000 clones, more than 70% seen once. The CDR3 extends over 17 amino acids. Germline CDR1 is MNHEY and CDR2 is SMNVEV (reference sequence). The ends were cut back, 3 bases at V and 0 bases at J, with 15 bases in the middle. This clone appeared a single time. No antigen is known for it. Caucasian adults living in Nashville, Tennessee, provided all samples. Findings and caveats of the study: The rarefaction results pointed to incomplete sorted-subset sequencing despite large depth.

This sequence joins TRBV27 and TRBJ1-5, with TRBD1 as a possible D gene (6 bases). Sequenced input: memory CD4+ T cells sorted from blood. Documented subset: CD45RA-negative fraction. This sequence was found in a young woman in good health. The CDR3 reads CASSFTGTLYSNQPQHF. The CDR3 region has the DNA TGTGCCAGCAGTTTCACCGGGACACTTTATAGCAATCAGCCCCAGCATTTT.